These T cell receptor beta chains were read from a single sample in a study of T cells after somatic rescue of genetic block. Only in-frame clones appear in the TCRdb table, and some are missing; sequencing was by immunoSEQ multiplex PCR. Of 10,000 to 15,000 clones in the sample, 73% were seen once. The sequencing input was peripheral blood mononuclear cells (PBMCs). The source of these receptors is a boy aged 5-17 years. Both conserved end residues are part of each CDR3. The D gene is left open where the match is weak. Clone size is not always given. Where it is, it says once, few, many or a class for expanded clones.

>TRBV6-9|NA|once|TRBJ1-1
CASSLPGPAGNTEAFF
TGTGCCAGCAGCCTTCCAGGGCCGGCCGGGAACACTGAAGCTTTCTTT
>TRBV7-2|TRBD2|NA|TRBJ2-1
CASSSLAGGTYNEQFF
TGTGCCAGCAGCTCGTTAGCGGGAGGGACCTACAATGAGCAGTTCTTC
>TRBV7-8|NA|NA|TRBJ2-7
CASSNGIEQYF
TGTGCCAGCAGCAACGGAATCGAGCAGTACTTC
>TRBV5-1|TRBD2|NA|TRBJ2-1
CASSWTGLVGEQFF
TGCGCCAGCAGCTGGACGGGACTAGTGGGTGAGCAGTTCTTC
>TRBV5-6|NA|NA|TRBJ2-1
CASSPGYNEQFF
TGTGCCAGCAGCCCAGGGTACAATGAGCAGTTCTTC
>TRBV28|NA|NA|TRBJ2-1
CASSLAMTAGKEHNEQFF
TGTGCCAGCAGTTTAGCGATGACCGCGGGAAAAGAGCACAATGAGCAGTTCTTC
>TRBV27|NA|once|TRBJ2-7
CASSLQVSYEQYF
TGTGCCAGCAGTTTACAGGTTTCCTACGAACAGTACTTC
>TRBV30|NA|once|TRBJ1-4
CAWSVQKWGKKLFF
TGTGCCTGGAGTGTACAAAAGTGGGGGAAAAAACTGTTTTTT
>TRBV10-1|TRBD2|NA|TRBJ2-1
CASSKTSAYNEQFF
TGCGCCAGCAGTAAGACTAGCGCCTACAATGAGCAGTTCTTC
>TRBV4-1|NA|NA|TRBJ1-4
CASSQDGGTAMKKLFF
TGCGCCAGCAGCCAAGATGGGGGGACCGCGATGAAAAAACTGTTTTTT
>TRBV10-1|TRBD1|NA|TRBJ2-1
CASSPGGTGGYNEQFF
TGCGCCAGCAGCCCCGGCGGGACAGGGGGCTACAATGAGCAGTTCTTC
>TRBV10-1|NA|once|TRBJ2-3
CASSATPSRSDTQYF
TGCGCCAGCAGTGCGACTCCTAGCAGATCAGATACGCAGTATTTT
>TRBV6-5|NA|once|TRBJ1-5
CASSYSGGDQPQHF
TGTGCCAGCAGTTACTCAGGAGGGGATCAGCCCCAGCATTTT
>TRBV10-3|NA|NA|TRBJ2-7
CAISPPQGRQYF
TGTGCCATCAGCCCCCCACAGGGTAGGCAGTACTTC
>TRBV9|NA|NA|TRBJ2-2
CASSLGSLGTGELFF
TGTGCCAGCAGCCTGGGGAGCTTGGGCACCGGGGAGCTGTTTTTT
>TRBV18|TRBD1|NA|TRBJ1-2
CASSEPGQGAYGYTF
TGTGCCAGCTCAGAACCGGGACAGGGGGCTTACGGCTACACCTTC
>TRBV30|NA|NA|TRBJ1-6
CAWGQNNSPLHF
TGTGCCTGGGGCCAGAATAATTCACCCCTCCACTTT
>TRBV20-1|NA|NA|TRBJ2-7
CSAPRYEQYF
TGCAGTGCTCCGAGGTACGAGCAGTACTTC
>TRBV5-1|NA|NA|TRBJ1-5
CASSLGLDSNQPQHF
TGCGCCAGCAGCTTGGGTCTGGATAGCAATCAGCCCCAGCATTTT
>TRBV27|TRBD2|NA|TRBJ2-3
CASSVTSGGITDTQYF
TGTGCCAGCAGTGTGACTAGCGGGGGCATCACAGATACGCAGTATTTT
>TRBV4-2|TRBD1|NA|TRBJ2-7
CASSRQDRGGSYEQYF
TGTGCCAGCAGCCGGCAGGACAGGGGAGGCTCCTACGAGCAGTACTTC
>TRBV7-3|TRBD2|NA|TRBJ2-1
CASSSQGLAGGTYNEQFF
TGTGCCAGCAGCTCCCAGGGACTAGCGGGGGGAACCTACAATGAGCAGTTCTTC
>TRBV5-1|NA|NA|TRBJ1-4
CASSLDGNNEKLFF
TGCGCCAGCAGCTTGGATGGAAATAATGAAAAACTGTTTTTT
>TRBV28|NA|NA|TRBJ1-3
CASARGGNTIYF
TGTGCCAGCGCGCGGGGGGGAAACACCATATATTTT
>TRBV12-5|NA|NA|TRBJ2-6
CASGAGQSRANVLTF
TGTGCTAGTGGTGCAGGACAAAGTCGGGCCAACGTCCTGACTTTC
>TRBV6-4|NA|once|TRBJ2-3
CASRNGRSTDTQYF
TGTGCCAGCAGGAACGGGCGTAGCACAGATACGCAGTATTTT
>TRBV29-1|NA|NA|TRBJ1-2
CSAHRGGNYGYTF
TGCAGCGCCCATCGGGGGGGTAACTATGGCTACACCTTC
>TRBV6-1|TRBD2|NA|TRBJ2-1
CASSGDSGGKHNEQFF
TGTGCCAGCAGTGGAGATAGCGGGGGGAAACACAATGAGCAGTTCTTC
>TRBV14|TRBD1|NA|TRBJ1-1
CASKSQGGGTEAFF
TGTGCCAGCAAGAGCCAGGGGGGGGGCACTGAAGCTTTCTTT
>TRBV2|TRBD2|NA|TRBJ2-5
CASSELGLASQETQYF
TGTGCCAGCAGTGAACTGGGACTAGCGAGTCAAGAGACCCAGTACTTC
>TRBV5-1|NA|NA|TRBJ2-2
CASSLGPGAGELFF
TGCGCCAGCAGCTTGGGGCCCGGGGCCGGGGAGCTGTTTTTT
>TRBV2|NA|NA|TRBJ2-5
CASTQGRQETQYF
TGTGCCAGCACCCAGGGGAGGCAAGAGACCCAGTACTTC
>TRBV18|TRBD1|NA|TRBJ1-4
CASSPTGQGFATNEKLFF
TGTGCCAGCTCACCAACGGGACAGGGGTTTGCAACTAATGAAAAACTGTTTTTT
>TRBV19|NA|NA|TRBJ2-3
CASSHVAGRGAEYTQYF
TGTGCCAGTAGTCACGTTGCTGGGAGGGGGGCTGAATATACGCAGTATTTT
>TRBV13|NA|NA|TRBJ2-7
CASSLEGVGRSYEQYF
TGTGCCAGCAGCTTAGAGGGGGTGGGCAGATCCTACGAGCAGTACTTC
>TRBV18|TRBD1|NA|TRBJ1-2
CASSPPGTVGGYTF
TGTGCCAGCTCACCACCCGGGACAGTCGGCGGCTACACCTTC
>TRBV21-1|NA|NA|TRBJ1-6
CASSKDRDRGLSPLHF
TGTGCCAGCAGCAAAGATAGGGACAGGGGGCTTTCACCCCTCCACTTT
>TRBV7-9|NA|NA|TRBJ2-3
CASSLIPGTSPTDTQYF
TGTGCCAGCAGCTTAATCCCCGGGACTTCACCCACAGATACGCAGTATTTT
>TRBV7-9|NA|NA|TRBJ2-1
CASSLGQPNEQFF
TGTGCCAGCAGCCTTGGACAGCCCAATGAGCAGTTCTTC
>TRBV10-2|NA|NA|TRBJ2-2
CACSALQNTGELFF
TGCGCCTGTTCTGCCCTACAGAACACCGGGGAGCTGTTTTTT
>TRBV7-8|NA|few|TRBJ1-2
CASSSRAPPSLYGYTF
TGTGCCAGCAGCTCCCGGGCCCCCCCCTCCCTTTATGGCTACACCTTC
>TRBV2|NA|NA|TRBJ1-1
CASSAEVDTEAFF
TGTGCCAGCAGTGCAGAAGTGGACACTGAAGCTTTCTTT
>TRBV5-1|TRBD2|NA|TRBJ2-4
CASSPRLGENIVGTRGDIQYF
TGCGCCAGCAGTCCAAGACTAGGGGAGAACATTGTGGGGACTAGGGGAGACATTCAGTACTTC
>TRBV6-5|NA|NA|TRBJ2-7
CATFDGRPSGEQYF
TGTGCCACCTTTGACGGGCGGCCCTCGGGAGAGCAGTACTTC
>TRBV5-1|NA|NA|TRBJ1-4
CASSLGGYRVNEKLFF
TGCGCCAGCAGCTTGGGAGGCTACCGGGTTAATGAAAAACTGTTTTTT
>TRBV30|NA|NA|TRBJ1-1
CAWSLSHIQAAFF
TGTGCCTGGAGCCTCTCCCACATTCAGGCGGCTTTCTTT
>TRBV10-3|TRBD2|NA|TRBJ2-1
CAISDPIRGGAFNEQFF
TGTGCCATCAGTGACCCCATACGCGGGGGGGCGTTCAATGAGCAGTTCTTC
>TRBV7-2|TRBD1|medium-sized|TRBJ1-2
CASRLTGNYGYTF
TGTGCCAGCAGGTTGACAGGGAACTATGGCTACACCTTC
>TRBV10-3|NA|NA|TRBJ2-7
CATSRDISYEQYF
TGTGCCACCTCCCGGGACATCTCCTACGAGCAGTACTTC
>TRBV5-1|NA|NA|TRBJ2-5
CASSVVGGQETQYF
TGCGCCAGCAGCGTGGTCGGAGGGCAAGAGACCCAGTACTTC
>TRBV5-4|NA|NA|TRBJ1-5
CASSLGSNQPQHF
TGTGCCAGCAGCTTGGGATCGAATCAGCCCCAGCATTTT
>TRBV5-1|NA|NA|TRBJ2-3
CASSPGQGSTDTQYF
TGCGCCAGCAGCCCTGGGCAGGGGAGCACAGATACGCAGTATTTT
>TRBV7-9|NA|NA|TRBJ2-5
CASSLDRAFQETQYF
TGTGCCAGCAGCTTAGACAGAGCCTTCCAAGAGACCCAGTACTTC
>TRBV5-1|TRBD1|few|TRBJ2-2
CASRDRVDTGELFF
TGCGCCAGCAGGGACAGGGTCGACACCGGGGAGCTGTTTTTT
>TRBV7-2|TRBD1|NA|TRBJ1-2
CASSPFGTAKTF
TGTGCCAGCAGCCCCTTCGGGACAGCCAAAACCTTC